This TCR beta chain was recorded in a study of shared clonotypes between healthy human individuals. Study information: The study used three CD4 naive, three CD4 memory, two CD8 naive and one CD8 memory plate per donor. The study, taken as a whole, reports: Relative to memory subsets, naive subsets generally showed larger estimated richness.

Only in-frame clones appear in the TCRdb table, and some are missing; sequencing was by immunoSEQ multiplex PCR. The top ten clones hold about 0.11% of a sample with 550,000 to 750,000 clones, just under 97% of them seen once. This CDR3 comprises 14 residues. V was clipped by 3 bases and J by 3 bases; unmatched bases: 3. The germline CDR1 and CDR2 sequences are MNHEY and SMNVEV (reference sequence). Positively selected for CCR7, the CD45RO-negative cells used as naive CD8 cells excluded terminally differentiated effector memory CD45RA+ cells. The study drew its donors from healthy HIV-negative adults without recent acute infections or vaccinations. About this clone: Its matching antigen is unknown.

V usage is TRBV27 and J usage is TRBJ2-3, with 7 bases identical to TRBD1. This receptor was identified in a woman in her twenties or thirties in good health. Sample: naive CD8+ T cells sorted from blood. The CDR3 sequence: CASSFPGQTDTQYF. CDR3 in DNA: TGTGCCAGCAGTTTTCCGGGACAGACAGATACGCAGTATTTT.